This T cell receptor beta chain is from a study of control samples from healthy donors and cancer patients. TCRdb keeps only in-frame clones here, not all; method: immunoSEQ multiplex PCR. The table includes approximately 150,000 clones, over 90% detected once. Germline V CDR1 and CDR2: MDHEN, SYDVKM. V lost 7 bases, J lost 5 bases, and 3 bases stayed unmatched. The CDR3 extends over 13 amino acids. The origin of this receptor is a woman aged 25 to 39 in good health. The sample comprised blood. J is TRBJ1-4 and V is TRBV28; 8 bases line up with TRBD1. CDR3 protein: CASTRTGNEKLFF. Here the CDR3 DNA reads TGTGCCAGCACCCGGACAGGGAATGAAAAACTGTTTTTT.